The rows below give T cell receptor beta chains drawn from one sample of a study of cytomegalovirus exposure and HLA in healthy donors. Assay: immunoSEQ multiplex PCR; the TCRdb copy retains only in-frame clones and omits some. The profile shows 130,000 or so clones, less than 75% of them singletons. Material for sequencing was PBMCs. The receptors come from a woman in her thirties or forties in good health and CMV-seropositive. CDR3s include the opening cysteine and the closing phenylalanine or tryptophan. A D gene is named only where the DNA matches it firmly. Clone size appears in some rows only: once, few, many, or a class for an expanded clone.

TRBD1	TRBV7-2	TRBJ2-2	-	TGTGCCAGCAGCCGACGGACAGGAGTGAACACCGGGGAGCTGTTTTTT	CASSRRTGVNTGELFF
-	TRBV5-1	TRBJ2-5	-	TGCGCCAGCAGCCTGGGTTACGGGGTCCAAGAGACCCAGTACTTC	CASSLGYGVQETQYF
-	TRBV7-2	TRBJ2-5	-	TGTGCCAGCAGCGCCCGTCGGACGGGGCAAGAGACCCAGTACTTC	CASSARRTGQETQYF
-	TRBV30	TRBJ1-2	-	TGTGCCTGGAGCGCGAGCTATGGCTACACCTTC	CAWSASYGYTF
-	TRBV27	TRBJ1-4	once	TGTGCCAGCAGTCCCAAAGGGAGGGGGGGCCTGGAGGAAAAACTGTTTTTT	CASSPKGRGGLEEKLFF
TRBD1	TRBV30	TRBJ1-1	-	TGTGCCTGGACCAGGGGGCTGAACACTGAAGCTTTCTTT	CAWTRGLNTEAFF
-	TRBV6-5	TRBJ1-3	-	TGTGCCAGCAGAATCGACAGCTCTGGAAACACCATATATTTT	CASRIDSSGNTIYF
-	TRBV7-7	TRBJ1-2	-	TGTGCCAGCAGCTTAGTAATTCGGGTAAGTGGAAACCATCGGGGCTACACCTTC	CASSLVIRVSGNHRGYTF
TRBD2	TRBV19	TRBJ2-7	-	TGTGCCAGTAGCACGGGCGGGAGGGCCTACGAGCAGTACTTC	CASSTGGRAYEQYF
TRBD1	TRBV18	TRBJ2-2	-	TGTGCCAGCTCACTCGGGACAGGGAACACCGGGGAGCTGTTTTTT	CASSLGTGNTGELFF
-	TRBV21-1	TRBJ2-5	-	TGTGCCAGCAGCATGAGTAAGACCCAGTACTTC	CASSMSKTQYF
-	TRBV7-8	TRBJ1-3	-	TGTGCCAGCAGCTTAGGGGAGGGTACTGGAAGCACCATATATTTT	CASSLGEGTGSTIYF
-	TRBV27	TRBJ2-3	-	TGTGCCAGCAGTTTAATAGCGGCCACCAGCACAGATACGCAGTATTTT	CASSLIAATSTDTQYF
TRBD1	TRBV18	TRBJ2-2	-	TGTGCCAGCTCACCACTGATCTCAGGACAGGGAGTATCCGGGGAGCTGTTTTTT	CASSPLISGQGVSGELFF
TRBD1	TRBV27	TRBJ2-7	few	TGTGCCAGCAGATCTCAGTCACGAGGGACAGTTCGCGCCGAGCAGTACTTC	CASRSQSRGTVRAEQYF
TRBD2	TRBV19	TRBJ2-7	once	TGTGCCAGTAGTTCCGGGGGAGGGACCTCCTACGAGCAGTACTTC	CASSSGGGTSYEQYF
-	TRBV28	TRBJ2-5	-	TGTGCCAGCAGTCCTCCGAGAGAGACCCAGTACTTC	CASSPPRETQYF
-	TRBV7-2	TRBJ2-1	-	TGTGCCAGCAGCTTAGGTTTTGGGGGACTCTCCCGCAATGAGCAGTTCTTC	CASSLGFGGLSRNEQFF
-	TRBV5-1	TRBJ2-2	-	TGCGCCAGCAGCTCCCACCTGAGCACCGGGGAGCTGTTTTTT	CASSSHLSTGELFF
-	TRBV7-9	TRBJ2-5	-	TGTGCCAGCAGCCCTAGGGGCTCCGGGCAACAGACCCAGTACTTC	CASSPRGSGQQTQYF
-	TRBV4-1	TRBJ2-2	-	TGCGCCAGCAGCCAAGTGGGGAGCACCGGGGAGCTGTTTTTT	CASSQVGSTGELFF
-	TRBV5-8	TRBJ2-1	-	TGTGCCAGCAGCTTGGGAGGGGGTCTCTACAATGAGCAGTTCTTC	CASSLGGGLYNEQFF
-	TRBV7-9	TRBJ1-3	-	TGTGCCAGCAGCTTTTCACAGGGACGTGTCTCTGGAAACACCATATATTTT	CASSFSQGRVSGNTIYF
-	TRBV25-1	TRBJ1-2	-	TGTGCCAGCAGTCTTCGCGGATATGGCTACACCTTC	CASSLRGYGYTF
-	TRBV29-1	TRBJ1-2	-	TGCAGCGTTGACAGGGCCTATGGCTACACCTTC	CSVDRAYGYTF
TRBD1	TRBV5-4	TRBJ1-4	-	TGTGCCAGCAGCCCCGGGACAGCCCTAGGGAGGCAAAAACTGTTTTTT	CASSPGTALGRQKLFF
TRBD1	TRBV6-6	TRBJ1-4	-	TGTGCCAGCAGTTACTCGGCCGGGACAGGGGATAAAAAACTGTTTTTT	CASSYSAGTGDKKLFF
TRBD1	TRBV7-9	TRBJ1-3	-	TGTGCCAGCACCCCGGGACAGGGGACTGGCGTTGCTGGAAACACCATATATTTT	CASTPGQGTGVAGNTIYF
-	TRBV2	TRBJ1-5	-	TGTGCCAGCAGTGACAGCGGCAGGCAACCCGGGGAGCCCCAGCATTTT	CASSDSGRQPGEPQHF
-	TRBV5-1	TRBJ2-3	-	TGCGCCAGCCGCAATCAGGGCCAAACTTGGGATACGCAGTATTTT	CASRNQGQTWDTQYF
TRBD2	TRBV6-5	TRBJ2-7	-	TGTGCCAGCAGAATCGGGACTAGCGGAAACTACGAGCAGTACTTC	CASRIGTSGNYEQYF
-	TRBV5-1	TRBJ1-1	-	TGCGCCAGCAGCTTGGACCCTACCCCGCGGGGGGAAGCTTTCTTT	CASSLDPTPRGEAFF
-	TRBV28	TRBJ1-4	few	TGTGCCAGCAGTCTAGGCGACAGCACTAATGAAAAACTGTTTTTT	CASSLGDSTNEKLFF
-	TRBV7-9	TRBJ1-1	-	TGTGCCAGCAGCTTAGCTCCGTGGGCGGCAGGGGACACTGAAGCTTTCTTT	CASSLAPWAAGDTEAFF
-	TRBV5-6	TRBJ1-2	-	TGTGCCAGCAGCTTGAGTTGGTTAGCCCAAGTATTTAACTATGGCTACACCTTC	CASSLSWLAQVFNYGYTF
-	TRBV7-9	TRBJ1-1	-	TGTGCCAGCGGAAACCAGGGGACGAGAAATACTGAAGCTTTCTTT	CASGNQGTRNTEAFF
-	TRBV5-1	TRBJ2-3	-	TGCGCCAGCAGCTTGGAAGGGGGTGCGGGAGATACGCAGTATTTT	CASSLEGGAGDTQYF
-	TRBV5-1	TRBJ2-5	few	TGCGCCAGCAGATTAGACAGTCTCCAAGAGACCCAGTACTTC	CASRLDSLQETQYF
-	TRBV5-8	TRBJ2-3	once	TGTGCCAGCAGCTTGGGGGAGCGAATTTCGTCAGATACGCAGTATTTT	CASSLGERISSDTQYF
-	TRBV2	TRBJ1-6	-	TGTGCCAGCATGAGAGGATTCCAAAATTCACCCCTCCACTTT	CASMRGFQNSPLHF
-	TRBV4-1	TRBJ1-4	-	TGCGCCAGCAGCCAGCCCATGACAGGTACTAATGAAAAACTGTTTTTT	CASSQPMTGTNEKLFF
-	TRBV9	TRBJ2-3	few	TGTGCCAGCAGCGTTACTTCAGGGGCCCGCACAGATACGCAGTATTTT	CASSVTSGARTDTQYF
-	TRBV6-1	TRBJ2-3	few	TGTGCCAGCAGTGAATCAGGGGCGTCGACGAATACGCAGTATTTT	CASSESGASTNTQYF
-	TRBV5-1	TRBJ2-3	-	TGCGCCAGCAGCTTAGGAGGGCGTGTAACAGATACGCAGTATTTT	CASSLGGRVTDTQYF
-	TRBV9	TRBJ1-5	-	TGTGCCAGCAGGCCCGATCGCGGGGGTAGCAATCAGCCCCAGCATTTT	CASRPDRGGSNQPQHF
-	TRBV28	TRBJ1-1	-	TGTGCCAGCAGTCTACCCCGTGCGAGGGCCCTAGCTTTCTTT	CASSLPRARALAFF
TRBD2	TRBV5-1	TRBJ2-5	-	TGCGCCAGCAGCTTGGGGGGACTAGGAGAGACCCAGTACTTC	CASSLGGLGETQYF
-	TRBV5-6	TRBJ1-2	few	TGTGCCAGCAGCTTGGGGGGGCGCAACTATGGCTACACCTTC	CASSLGGRNYGYTF
TRBD1	TRBV5-8	TRBJ1-1	-	TGTGCCAGCAGCTTATATGCAGGGGGCCTGAACACTGAAGCTTTCTTT	CASSLYAGGLNTEAFF
-	TRBV21-1	TRBJ2-6	-	TGTGCCAGCAATACACGGACCGGGACAGGGGGCCCACGCTCTGGGGCCAACGTCCTGACTTTC	CASNTRTGTGGPRSGANVLTF
-	TRBV5-1	TRBJ2-2	-	TGCGCCAGCAGCTTGGTGGCAGGGGCCACCGGGGAGCTGTTTTTT	CASSLVAGATGELFF
-	TRBV5-1	TRBJ1-1	-	TGCGCCAGCAGCTTGGACGGAGGAACTGAAGCTTTCTTT	CASSLDGGTEAFF
-	TRBV7-2	TRBJ2-4	-	TGTGCCAGCAGCTTATTATCCTTAGCCAAAAACATTCAGTACTTC	CASSLLSLAKNIQYF
TRBD1	TRBV6-6	TRBJ1-1	-	TGTGCCAGCAGCGGACAGGGGGGGAAGACTGAAGCTTTCTTT	CASSGQGGKTEAFF
-	TRBV28	TRBJ1-2	-	TGTGCCAGCAGTTTAGCGTACTATGGCTACACCTTC	CASSLAYYGYTF